The clone carrying this T cell receptor beta chain was seen more than once but under ten times. This sample is drawn from a study of T cells after yellow fever vaccination. The CDR3 spans 17 residues. Trimming at V came to 1 base and at J to 3 bases, leaving 7 bases not matched to a gene. Germline CDR1 and CDR2: LGHNA and YSLEER. Production of TCR cDNA was by 5'RACE template switching, which also added a universal primer site and UMIs. TCRdb used MiXCR to reprocess the 5' RACE reads, holding one entry per CDR3 protein. The table has under 400,000 distinct CDR3 sequences, approximately 13% seen once. J is TRBJ2-2 and V is TRBV4-3; 8 bases agree with TRBD2. The sample was CD4+ T cells sorted from PBMCs, taken 15 days after the yellow fever booster vaccination. The TCR was taken from a man in his late teens or twenties who received the YFV17D yellow fever vaccine. In DNA, the CDR3 is TGCGCCAGCAGCCAAGGAGGTCGGGGGGGCCACACCGGGGAGCTGTTTTTT. As protein: CASSQGGRGGHTGELFF.